This TCR beta chain emerged from a study of T cell repertoires in cytomegalovirus infection. Overall study context: From public TCR beta signatures came an indication of both CMV infection and matching HLA type.

In TCRdb, the reads were re-called with MiXCR into one record per CDR3 protein. The repertoire holds about 830,000 distinct CDR3 sequences, with around a third as singletons. With respect to this clonotype: As yet, its antigen is unknown. With a much larger clone just one base away, this may be a read error.

Broader study findings: CMV-specific TCR beta clonotypes restricted by HLA-C were the ones dominating the ex vivo response.

Germline-derived CDR1 and CDR2 are SEHNR and FQNEAQ (reference sequence). The CDR3 sequence is 15 residues long. The J segment lost 4 bases and the V segment lost 5 bases, leaving 5 bases of the junction unmatched. This sequence joins TRBV7-9 and TRBJ2-1; 10 bases are a match to TRBD2. The sequence came from a human donor in good health (CMV status not recorded). Some clones in this sample may be carry-over from other donors' samples. Sequencing was performed on cultured CD8+ T cells from PBMCs, taken from culture after CMV antigen stimulation. The CDR3 bases are TGTGCCAGCAGCGGGAGCGGGGGGGCTTACAATGAGCAGTTCTTC. This translates into CASSGSGGAYNEQFF. The entire variable domain, with the rest obtained from reference TRBV7-9 and TRBJ2-1, is as follows: DTGVSQNPRHKITKRGQNVTFRCDPISEHNRLYWYRQTLGQGPEFLTYFQNEAQLEKSRLLSDRFSAERPKGSFSTLEIQRTEQGDSAMYLCASSGSGGAYNEQFFGPGTRLTVL.